One and the same sample provided the 2 T cell receptor beta chains below, sequenced in a study of early T cells in non-severe SARS-CoV-2 infection (dated by TCRdb to the early 2020s). The receptor library was made with 5' RACE. Sequencing instrument: NextSeq 500. Using fastp trimming at Q25 and MiXCR clonotype assembly, TCRdb reanalyzed the public sequencing data and kept in-frame beta chains. Every entry covers one CDR3 protein and lists the most common genes and DNA from its rows. Present in this sample are roughly 24,000 distinct CDR3 sequences, 3.5% to 5.5% of which were seen just once. The biggest ten clones account for 7.5% to 10% of the sample. The sample was whole blood. The receptors come from an adult who was a healthcare worker with PCR-confirmed SARS-CoV-2 infection or an uninfected control (not recorded which).

The chain links TRBV4-3 to TRBJ2-2; D ambiguous. CDR1 is LGHNA and CDR2 is YSLEER in the germline V gene. V was shortened by 6 bases and J by 3 bases, with 11 bases between the two germline ends. The CDR3 contains 14 residues. For the CDR3, the DNA is TGCGCCAGCAGATGGCGCACGGACACCGGGGAGCTGTTTTTT. This codes for CASRWRTDTGELFF.

In its sample, this clonotype was seen many times. J is TRBJ1-3 and V is TRBV12-3 or TRBV12-4, with D tentatively TRBD1 (5 bases). With 3 bases removed from V and 0 bases from J, the gap between germline ends came to 12 bases. The CDR3 is made up of 16 amino acids. The CDR3 loop reads CASSLGPYDSGNTIYF. The DNA for the CDR3 is TGTGCCAGCAGTTTGGGACCGTACGACTCTGGAAACACCATATATTTT.